This T cell receptor beta chain was captured in a study of blood T cells in healthy people across ages. Germline values: CDR1 SGHAT, CDR2 FQNNGV. The CDR3 is made up of 20 amino acids. Trimming left V 5 bases short and J 2 bases short, with 29 bases between. Drawing of peripheral blood yielded about 10 milliliters from each donor. With a J-beta primer mix and a sample-barcoded 5' primer, a second PCR ran 7 to 11 cycles. A template-switch adaptor that had 12 random nucleotides put a tag on each cDNA molecule. From the 5' RACE reads, TCRdb called clonotypes with MiXCR, one entry per CDR3 protein. The sample carries around 990,000 distinct CDR3 sequences, almost 25% recorded once. A further study also used this sample, focusing on T cells of mothers and their children. Per that paper: Donation came from a few healthy Caucasian mothers together with their six children. Overlap measured in related mother-child pairs was slightly, non-significantly higher than in unrelated pairs.

The sequencing input was blood. This chain links TRBV11-2 with TRBJ2-3; D ambiguous. The TCR originated in a girl aged 2 to 10 in good health. CDR3: CASSNPPAPPFLQYTDTQYF. The CDR3 DNA is TGTGCCAGCAGCAACCCACCAGCTCCCCCCTTCTTGCAATACACAGATACGCAGTATTTT.